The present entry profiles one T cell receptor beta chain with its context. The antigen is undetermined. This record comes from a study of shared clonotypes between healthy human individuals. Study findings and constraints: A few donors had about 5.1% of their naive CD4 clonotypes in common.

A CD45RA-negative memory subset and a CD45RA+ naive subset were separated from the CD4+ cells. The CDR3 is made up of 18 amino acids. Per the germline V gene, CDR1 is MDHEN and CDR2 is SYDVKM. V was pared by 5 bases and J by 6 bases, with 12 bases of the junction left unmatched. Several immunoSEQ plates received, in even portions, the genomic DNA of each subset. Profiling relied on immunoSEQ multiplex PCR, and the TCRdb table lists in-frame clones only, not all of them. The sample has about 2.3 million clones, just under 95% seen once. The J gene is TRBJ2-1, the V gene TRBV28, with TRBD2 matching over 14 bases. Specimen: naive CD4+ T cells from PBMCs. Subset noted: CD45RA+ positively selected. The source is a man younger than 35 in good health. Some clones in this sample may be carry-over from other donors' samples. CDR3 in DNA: TGTGCCAGCAGTCTCCTTCCCCGACTAGCGGGAGGGCCCAATGAGCAGTTCTTC. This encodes CASSLLPRLAGGPNEQFF.